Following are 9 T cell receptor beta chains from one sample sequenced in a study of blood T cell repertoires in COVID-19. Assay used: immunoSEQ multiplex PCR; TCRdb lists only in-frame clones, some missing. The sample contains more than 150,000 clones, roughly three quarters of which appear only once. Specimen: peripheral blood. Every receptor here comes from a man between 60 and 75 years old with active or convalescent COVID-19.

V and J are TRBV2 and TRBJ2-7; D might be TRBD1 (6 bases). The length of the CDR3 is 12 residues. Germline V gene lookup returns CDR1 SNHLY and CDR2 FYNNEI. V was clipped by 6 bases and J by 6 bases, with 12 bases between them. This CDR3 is CASRQTGFEQYF. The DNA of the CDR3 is TGTGCCAGCAGACAAACAGGGTTCGAGCAGTACTTC.

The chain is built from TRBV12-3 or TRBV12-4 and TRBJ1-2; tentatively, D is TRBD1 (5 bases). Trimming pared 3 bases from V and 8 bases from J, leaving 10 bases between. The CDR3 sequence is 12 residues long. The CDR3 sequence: CASSFQGRGYTF. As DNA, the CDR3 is TGTGCCAGCAGTTTCCAGGGTAGAGGCTACACCTTC.

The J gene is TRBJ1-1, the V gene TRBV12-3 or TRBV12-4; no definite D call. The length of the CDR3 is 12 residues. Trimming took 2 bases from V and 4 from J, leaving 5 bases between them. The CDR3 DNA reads TGTGCCAGCAGTTTACGGAGCACTGAAGCTTTCTTT. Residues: CASSLRSTEAFF.

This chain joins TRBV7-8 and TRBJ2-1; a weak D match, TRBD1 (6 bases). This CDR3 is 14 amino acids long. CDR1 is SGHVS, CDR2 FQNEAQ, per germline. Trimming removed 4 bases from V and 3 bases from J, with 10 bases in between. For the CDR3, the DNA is TGTGCCAGCAGCTCGCGAGGGGGCTACAATGAGCAGTTCTTC. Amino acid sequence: CASSSRGGYNEQFF. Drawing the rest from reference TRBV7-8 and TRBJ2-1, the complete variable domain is GAGVSQSPRYKVAKRGQDVALRCDPISGHVSLFWYQQALGQGPEFLTYFQNEAQLDKSGLPSDRFFAERPEGSVSTLKIQRTQQEDSAVYLCASSSRGGYNEQFFGPGTRLTVL.

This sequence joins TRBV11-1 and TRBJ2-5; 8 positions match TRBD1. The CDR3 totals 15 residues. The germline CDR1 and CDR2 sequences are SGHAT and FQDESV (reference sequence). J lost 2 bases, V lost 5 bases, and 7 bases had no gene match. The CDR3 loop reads CASSRNGQGQETQYF. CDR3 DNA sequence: TGTGCCAGCAGCCGAAACGGACAGGGTCAAGAGACCCAGTACTTC. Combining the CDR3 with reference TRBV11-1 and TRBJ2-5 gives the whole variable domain EAEVAQSPRYKITEKSQAVAFWCDPISGHATLYWYRQILGQGPELLVQFQDESVVDDSQLPKDRFSAERLKGVDSTLKIQPAELGDSAMYLCASSRNGQGQETQYFGPGTRLLVL.

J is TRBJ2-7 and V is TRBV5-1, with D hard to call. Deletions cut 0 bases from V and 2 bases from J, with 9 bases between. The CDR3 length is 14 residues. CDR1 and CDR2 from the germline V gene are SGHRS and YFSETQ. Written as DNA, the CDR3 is TGCGCCAGCAGCTTGGACCCCAGTACCTACGAGCAGTACTTC. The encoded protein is CASSLDPSTYEQYF.

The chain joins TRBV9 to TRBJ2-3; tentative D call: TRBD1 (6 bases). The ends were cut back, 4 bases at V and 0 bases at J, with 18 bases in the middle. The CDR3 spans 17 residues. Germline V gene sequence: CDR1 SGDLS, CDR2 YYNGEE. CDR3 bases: TGTGCCAGCAGCCTTCTATCTCAGGGGCTTAGCACAGATACGCAGTATTTT. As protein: CASSLLSQGLSTDTQYF.

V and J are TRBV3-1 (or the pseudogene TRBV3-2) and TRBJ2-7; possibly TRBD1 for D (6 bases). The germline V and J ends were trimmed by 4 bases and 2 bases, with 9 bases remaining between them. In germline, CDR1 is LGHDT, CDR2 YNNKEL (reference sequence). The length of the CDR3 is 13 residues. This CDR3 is CASSRTATYEQYF. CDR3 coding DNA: TGTGCCAGCAGCCGGACAGCAACCTACGAGCAGTACTTC.

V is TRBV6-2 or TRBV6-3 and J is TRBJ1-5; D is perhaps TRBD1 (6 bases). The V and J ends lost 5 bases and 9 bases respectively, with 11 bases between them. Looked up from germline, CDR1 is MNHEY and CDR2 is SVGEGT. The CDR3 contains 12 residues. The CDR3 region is CASSPGARPQHF. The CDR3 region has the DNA TGTGCCAGCAGTCCAGGGGCGCGGCCCCAGCATTTT.